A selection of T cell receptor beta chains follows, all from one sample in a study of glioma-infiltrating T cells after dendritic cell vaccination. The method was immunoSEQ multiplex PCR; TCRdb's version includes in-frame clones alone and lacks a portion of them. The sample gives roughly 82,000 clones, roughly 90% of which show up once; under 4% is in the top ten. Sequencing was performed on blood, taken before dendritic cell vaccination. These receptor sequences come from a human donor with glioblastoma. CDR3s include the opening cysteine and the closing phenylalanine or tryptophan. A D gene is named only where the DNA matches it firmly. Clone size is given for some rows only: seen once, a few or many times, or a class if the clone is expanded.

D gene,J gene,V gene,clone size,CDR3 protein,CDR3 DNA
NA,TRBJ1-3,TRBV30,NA,CAWSVSQGSSGNTIYF,TGTGCCTGGAGTGTATCCCAGGGGAGCTCTGGAAACACCATATATTTT
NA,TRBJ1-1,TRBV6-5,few,CASSYSTSGTEAFF,TGTGCCAGCAGTTACTCGACCTCAGGCACTGAAGCTTTCTTT
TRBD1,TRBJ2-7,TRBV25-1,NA,CASSEYNSQGAGYEQYF,TGTGCCAGCAGTGAATATAATTCACAGGGGGCAGGGTACGAGCAGTACTTC
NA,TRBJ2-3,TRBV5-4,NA,CASSSPGLRDTQYF,TGTGCCAGCAGCTCACCGGGACTCCGAGATACGCAGTATTTT
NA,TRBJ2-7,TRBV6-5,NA,CASSNLFSYEQYF,TGTGCCAGCAGTAACCTGTTCAGCTACGAGCAGTACTTC
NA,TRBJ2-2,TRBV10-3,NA,CAISGRDPSNTGELFF,TGTGCCATCAGTGGGCGGGACCCCTCGAACACCGGGGAGCTGTTTTTT
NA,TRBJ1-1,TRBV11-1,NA,CASSLVPDYIEAFF,TGTGCCAGCAGCTTAGTCCCAGATTACATTGAAGCTTTCTTT
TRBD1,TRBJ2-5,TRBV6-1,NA,CASSEQGATETQYF,TGTGCCAGCAGTGAACAGGGGGCCACAGAGACCCAGTACTTC
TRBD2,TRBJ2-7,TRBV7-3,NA,CASSPTSSGGAYEQYF,TGTGCCAGCAGCCCGACCTCGAGCGGGGGAGCCTACGAGCAGTACTTC
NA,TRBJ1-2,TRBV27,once,CASSILPYYGYTF,TGTGCCAGCAGTATTCTTCCTTACTATGGCTACACCTTC
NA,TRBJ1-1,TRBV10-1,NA,CASSSSGLAEAFF,TGCGCCAGCAGCTCCTCCGGTTTGGCTGAAGCTTTCTTT
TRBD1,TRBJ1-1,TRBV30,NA,CAWRTGTGDTEAFF,TGTGCCTGGAGGACCGGGACAGGGGATACTGAAGCTTTCTTT
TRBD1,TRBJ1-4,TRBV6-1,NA,CASSPPGQGREKLFF,TGTGCCAGCAGTCCCCCGGGACAGGGACGGGAAAAACTGTTTTTT
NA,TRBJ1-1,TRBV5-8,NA,CASSPGLGAAFF,TGTGCCAGCAGCCCCGGGTTGGGGGCCGCTTTCTTT
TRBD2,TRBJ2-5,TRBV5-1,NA,CASRGLAGGDETQYF,TGCGCCAGCAGAGGACTAGCGGGGGGTGACGAGACCCAGTACTTC
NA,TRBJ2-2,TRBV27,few,CASSFRGPGELFF,TGTGCCAGCAGTTTCAGGGGACCCGGGGAGCTGTTTTTT
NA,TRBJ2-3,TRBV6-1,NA,CASSAITDTQYF,TGTGCCAGCAGTGCTATCACAGATACGCAGTATTTT
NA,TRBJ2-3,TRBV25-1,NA,CASSESGTDTQYF,TGTGCCAGCAGTGAATCGGGCACAGATACGCAGTATTTT
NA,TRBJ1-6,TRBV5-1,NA,CASSPGLFNSPLHF,TGCGCCAGCAGCCCGGGTTTATTCAATTCACCCCTCCACTTT
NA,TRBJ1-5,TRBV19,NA,CASNTLGGSNQPQHF,TGTGCCAGTAACACCTTAGGGGGAAGCAATCAGCCCCAGCATTTT
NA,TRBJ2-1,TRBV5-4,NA,CASSSQNRVSYNEQFF,TGTGCCAGCAGCTCTCAAAACAGGGTCTCCTACAATGAGCAGTTCTTC
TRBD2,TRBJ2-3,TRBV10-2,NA,CASSLLANTDTQYF,TGCGCCAGCAGCTTACTAGCGAACACAGATACGCAGTATTTT
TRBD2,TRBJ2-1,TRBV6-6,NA,CASASGTISYNEQFF,TGTGCCAGCGCTTCCGGGACTATCTCCTACAATGAGCAGTTCTTC
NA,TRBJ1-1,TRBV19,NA,CASSDQGTAEAFF,TGTGCCAGTAGTGATCAGGGGACCGCTGAAGCTTTCTTT
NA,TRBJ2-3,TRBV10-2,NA,CASSESDRADTQYF,TGCGCCAGCAGTGAGTCCGACCGGGCAGATACGCAGTATTTT
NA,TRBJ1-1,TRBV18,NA,CASSTTGNTEAFF,TGTGCCAGCTCAACGACAGGGAACACTGAAGCTTTCTTT
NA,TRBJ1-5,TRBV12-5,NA,CASGSSNQPQHF,TGTGCTAGTGGTTCCTCCAATCAGCCCCAGCATTTT
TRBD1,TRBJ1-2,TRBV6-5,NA,CATGQGARAYGYTF,TGTGCCACCGGACAGGGGGCGAGGGCATATGGCTACACCTTC
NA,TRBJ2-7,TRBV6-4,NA,CASSPTSSFPPEQYF,TGTGCCAGCAGTCCCACCTCCAGTTTCCCCCCCGAGCAGTACTTC
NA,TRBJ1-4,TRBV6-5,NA,CASSEGGLREKLFF,TGTGCCAGCAGTGAGGGCGGTCTCCGAGAAAAACTGTTTTTT
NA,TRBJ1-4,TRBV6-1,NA,CASRLRLEEKLFF,TGTGCCAGCAGGCTCCGCCTGGAGGAAAAACTGTTTTTT
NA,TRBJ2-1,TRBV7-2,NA,CASSFRAGGEQFF,TGTGCCAGCAGCTTCCGGGCTGGAGGTGAGCAGTTCTTC
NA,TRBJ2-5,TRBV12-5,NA,CASGQGIQETQYF,TGTGCTAGTGGGCAGGGGATACAAGAGACCCAGTACTTC
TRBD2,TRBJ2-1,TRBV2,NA,CASAGLANEQFF,TGTGCCAGCGCGGGACTAGCCAATGAGCAGTTCTTC
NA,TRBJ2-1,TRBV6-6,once,CASSYSGANYNEQFF,TGTGCCAGCAGTTACTCAGGGGCAAACTACAATGAGCAGTTCTTC
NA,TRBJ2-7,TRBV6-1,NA,CASRGQPYEQYF,TGTGCCAGCAGAGGACAACCCTACGAGCAGTACTTC
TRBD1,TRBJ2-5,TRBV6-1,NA,CASSEGDRTRETQYF,TGTGCCAGCAGTGAAGGGGACAGGACTCGAGAGACCCAGTACTTC
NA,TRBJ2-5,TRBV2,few,CASSIWEETQYF,TGTGCCAGCTCAATATGGGAGGAGACCCAGTACTTC
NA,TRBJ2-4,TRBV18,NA,CASSTGGSSDIQYF,TGTGCCAGCTCCACTGGGGGCAGTTCGGACATTCAGTACTTC
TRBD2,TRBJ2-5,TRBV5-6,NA,CASSLAGLAQETQYF,TGTGCCAGCAGCTTGGCCGGACTAGCGCAGGAGACCCAGTACTTC
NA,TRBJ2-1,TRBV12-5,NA,CASGLVQGGVGNEQFF,TGTGCTAGTGGTTTGGTACAAGGGGGAGTGGGCAATGAGCAGTTCTTC